This TCR beta chain derives from a study of blood T cell repertoires in COVID-19. The CDR3 runs 16 residues. With 1 base removed from V and 3 bases from J, the gap between germline ends came to 14 bases. Germline loops: CDR1 SGHTA, CDR2 FQGNSA. Assay used: immunoSEQ multiplex PCR; TCRdb lists only in-frame clones, some missing. The sample holds 20,000 to 25,000 clones, approximately 80% seen once. What was sequenced was peripheral blood. This TCR was recovered from a man aged 80 or over with active or convalescent COVID-19. The chain combines TRBV7-2 with TRBJ2-3; D perhaps matches TRBD1 (6 bases). The CDR3: CASSLEFVRGTDTQYF. CDR3 bases: TGTGCCAGCAGCTTAGAATTTGTGAGGGGGACAGATACGCAGTATTTT.